Listed below are T cell receptor beta chains from one sample, sequenced in a study of shared clonotypes between healthy human individuals. TCRdb keeps only in-frame clones here, not all; method: immunoSEQ multiplex PCR. The data hold about 480,000 clones, with almost 80% observed a single time. Sequenced input: PBMCs. These TCRs come from a woman aged 35 to 49 in good health. Some clones in this sample may be carry-over from other donors' samples. Each CDR3 is given with its conserved first and last residue. A D gene is named only where the DNA matches it firmly. The size field is filled for only some rows; it gives once, few, many or a size class.

TGTGCCAGCTCCCGGGACGCAGATACGCAGTATTTT | CASSRDADTQYF | . | TRBJ2-3 | TRBV5-4 | .
TGTGCCAGCAGCTTAGGACTAGCGATCGACGAGCAGTACTTC | CASSLGLAIDEQYF | . | TRBJ2-7 | TRBV7-2 | TRBD2
TGTGCCAGCAGCCGACCACTACCGGGACTAGCGGACAATGAGCAGTTCTTC | CASSRPLPGLADNEQFF | . | TRBJ2-1 | TRBV4-2 | TRBD2
TGTGCCAGCAGCTTGGCTAGCTCCTACGAGCAGTACTTC | CASSLASSYEQYF | . | TRBJ2-7 | TRBV5-5 | .
TGTGCCAGCAGTTACCCTGCCCTGTTGAACACCGGGGAGCTGTTTTTT | CASSYPALLNTGELFF | . | TRBJ2-2 | TRBV6-7 | .
TGTGCCAGCAGCTTAAAGGGGACAACAACAAACAATGAGCAGTTCTTC | CASSLKGTTTNNEQFF | . | TRBJ2-1 | TRBV11-2 | .
TGTGCCAGCAGCGATGGGACAGCCTACGAGCAGTACTTC | CASSDGTAYEQYF | once | TRBJ2-7 | TRBV5-6 | TRBD1
TGTGCCAGCGGAGGGGAAGAGACCCAGTACTTC | CASGGEETQYF | . | TRBJ2-5 | TRBV6-5 | .
TGCGCCAGCAGGCCGGGACAGGGGGCCTACGAGCAGTACTTC | CASRPGQGAYEQYF | . | TRBJ2-7 | TRBV10-2 | TRBD1
TGCGCCAGCAGCCAAGTACCGACCGAGAACTATGGCTACACCTTC | CASSQVPTENYGYTF | . | TRBJ1-2 | TRBV4-1 | .
TGCAGCGTGGGGGCTAGTGGGAGTATTTTGGAGACCCAGTACTTC | CSVGASGSILETQYF | . | TRBJ2-5 | TRBV29-1 | .
TGCGCCAGCAGAACGGGACAGGGGGCAGCTAATGAAAAACTGTTTTTT | CASRTGQGAANEKLFF | . | TRBJ1-4 | TRBV5-1 | TRBD1
TGTGCCAGCAGCCCGGGGGCCCAGGGTTACAATGAGCAGTTCTTC | CASSPGAQGYNEQFF | . | TRBJ2-1 | TRBV11-2 | .
TGTGCCAGCAGCTTATATTTAAGGGACAGGGAACCCGACTTC | CASSLYLRDREPDF | once | TRBJ1-2 | TRBV5-5 | TRBD1
TGTGCCAGCAGCAGGACAGGGGATGGGTACACTGAAGCTTTCTTT | CASSRTGDGYTEAFF | . | TRBJ1-1 | TRBV5-5 | TRBD1
TGTGCCAGCAGTACAACTAGCTGGGGAGAGACCCAGTACTTC | CASSTTSWGETQYF | . | TRBJ2-5 | TRBV7-8 | .
TGTGCCAGTAGTGCAATGGACAGGGTAGGAACGAATGAGCAGTTCTTC | CASSAMDRVGTNEQFF | many | TRBJ2-1 | TRBV19 | TRBD1
TGCAGTGCTACGGGACAGCATGAAGCTTTCTTT | CSATGQHEAFF | few | TRBJ1-1 | TRBV20-1 | TRBD1
TGTGCCAGCAGTGAACTGAGGGCAGGCCCATCTAATGAAGCTTTCTTT | CASSELRAGPSNEAFF | . | TRBJ1-1 | TRBV6-1 | .
TGTGCCAGCAGCTTTGAGGGGGCACCGACCTACGAGCAGTACTTC | CASSFEGAPTYEQYF | . | TRBJ2-7 | TRBV11-2 | TRBD1
TGTGCCAGCGTAGGGAGCGGCTCTGGCTACACCTTC | CASVGSGSGYTF | few | TRBJ1-2 | TRBV28 | .
TGTGCCAGTAGAAGGGGCGAGGGTATCGCCGGGGAGCTGTTTTTT | CASRRGEGIAGELFF | . | TRBJ2-2 | TRBV19 | .
TGTGCCAGCAGTGAAAATAGCGGGAGCCCCACAGATACGCAGTATTTT | CASSENSGSPTDTQYF | few | TRBJ2-3 | TRBV6-4 | TRBD2
TGTGCCAGCTCGGGTTCAGGGACGTCTGGAAACACCATATATTTT | CASSGSGTSGNTIYF | . | TRBJ1-3 | TRBV18 | .
TGTGCCAGCAGCGTAGAGTCAGGTTGGAATTCACCCCTCCACTTT | CASSVESGWNSPLHF | . | TRBJ1-6 | TRBV9 | .
TGTGCCAGTAATGTAGGAGGGGGTGGTTCCGGGGAGCTGTTTTTT | CASNVGGGGSGELFF | . | TRBJ2-2 | TRBV19 | .
TGTGCCAGCAGCTTAGCGCTGGGACAGGGGCATCCAACTAATGAAAAACTGTTTTTT | CASSLALGQGHPTNEKLFF | . | TRBJ1-4 | TRBV7-9 | TRBD1
TGTGCCAGCAGCTTGGTGGGACAGGGCTCCCCCGGGGAGCTGTTTTTT | CASSLVGQGSPGELFF | . | TRBJ2-2 | TRBV7-3 | TRBD1
TGCGCCAGCAGTGGGAGGGACAGGGGTGATGAAGCTTTCTTT | CASSGRDRGDEAFF | few | TRBJ1-1 | TRBV10-2 | TRBD1
TGTGCCAGCAGCCAAGGGGCAGCTAGCACAGATACGCAGTATTTT | CASSQGAASTDTQYF | . | TRBJ2-3 | TRBV4-2 | .
TGCGCCAGCAGCTTGGCCGGGGGGACCGGCAAAAACATTCAGTACTTC | CASSLAGGTGKNIQYF | . | TRBJ2-4 | TRBV5-1 | TRBD2
TGTGCCAGCACCCTACGATCCCAAAACATTCAGTACTTC | CASTLRSQNIQYF | few | TRBJ2-4 | TRBV6-1 | .
TGCAGCGTTGAAGACGGAGGAGGTAATGAAAAACTGTTTTTT | CSVEDGGGNEKLFF | . | TRBJ1-4 | TRBV29-1 | .
TGTGCCAGCAGATCTGCAAGACTAGCGGGCACCGGGGAGCTGTTTTTT | CASRSARLAGTGELFF | . | TRBJ2-2 | TRBV28 | TRBD2
TGCAGCGTCGCGGACGGTAGCAATCAGCCCCAGCATTTT | CSVADGSNQPQHF | . | TRBJ1-5 | TRBV29-1 | .
TGTGCCAGCAGCCCAGGAGGGCTGCAATATGAGCAGTTCTTC | CASSPGGLQYEQFF | . | TRBJ2-1 | TRBV7-8 | .
TGTGCCAGCAGCTTATTCGGGAGGAGGGGCAGAGAGCAGTACTTC | CASSLFGRRGREQYF | . | TRBJ2-7 | TRBV7-2 | TRBD2
TGCAGTGCTTTTCCCGAGGTTGAGCAGTTCTTC | CSAFPEVEQFF | . | TRBJ2-1 | TRBV20-1 | .
TGTGCCAGCAGCCTACCCTCGGGAGATACGCAGTATTTT | CASSLPSGDTQYF | once | TRBJ2-3 | TRBV7-6 | .
TGTGCCAGTAGAGAGGCGGGACGGCAAGAGACCCAGTACTTC | CASREAGRQETQYF | many | TRBJ2-5 | TRBV19 | .
TGTGCCAGCCAGTTCGATGGGGTCCAGCCCCAGCATTTT | CASQFDGVQPQHF | . | TRBJ1-5 | TRBV6-1 | .
TGCGCCAGCAGCTTGGGACTAGCGGGGATGGCCTTCCAAGAGACCCAGTACTTC | CASSLGLAGMAFQETQYF | once | TRBJ2-5 | TRBV5-1 | TRBD2
TGTGCCAGCAAAAGGCCATATCCCTACGAGCAGTACTTC | CASKRPYPYEQYF | . | TRBJ2-7 | TRBV21-1 | .
TGTGCCAGCAGCGTAGGGACAGTCACTGAAGCTTTCTTT | CASSVGTVTEAFF | . | TRBJ1-1 | TRBV9 | .
TGTGCCATCAGGAAAGGACTAGCGGACCCAGATACGCAGTATTTT | CAIRKGLADPDTQYF | . | TRBJ2-3 | TRBV10-3 | TRBD2
TGTGCCGCCACGGGGGGGACTGCGAATCAGCCCCAGCATTTT | CAATGGTANQPQHF | . | TRBJ1-5 | TRBV28 | .
TGTGCCATCAGGGACAGGGGGGTCAGGGACGAGCAGTACTTC | CAIRDRGVRDEQYF | . | TRBJ2-7 | TRBV10-3 | TRBD1
TGTGCCAGCAGCCTCAAGACCTGGGACCCCTACAATGAGCAGTTCTTC | CASSLKTWDPYNEQFF | . | TRBJ2-1 | TRBV7-2 | .
TGTGCCAGCTCACAAGAGAGCGACACTGAAGCTTTCTTT | CASSQESDTEAFF | . | TRBJ1-1 | TRBV18 | .
TGTGCCATCAGCGTCAGCAAGCTAAGGAGCGAGCAGTACTTC | CAISVSKLRSEQYF | . | TRBJ2-7 | TRBV10-3 | .
TGTGCCAGCAGAGGGGGCCCTAGCTCCTACAATGAGCAGTTCTTC | CASRGGPSSYNEQFF | . | TRBJ2-1 | TRBV2 | TRBD1
TGTGCCAGCAGCCCCCGGTCCTGGGGCTCTGGAAACACCATATATTTT | CASSPRSWGSGNTIYF | . | TRBJ1-3 | TRBV7-8 | .
TGTGCCAGCAGTTTATCGGCAGGGTTGTACACCGGGGAGCTGTTTTTT | CASSLSAGLYTGELFF | few | TRBJ2-2 | TRBV27 | .
TGCAGTGCTCTTGGGAGCGAGCAGTACTTC | CSALGSEQYF | . | TRBJ2-7 | TRBV20-1 | .
TGTGCCAGCAGCTTGGCCCAATTCCAAGAGACCCAGTACTTC | CASSLAQFQETQYF | . | TRBJ2-5 | TRBV5-6 | .
TGTGCCAGTAGTATCACAGGGGGCGCGTCTGAAGCTTTCTTT | CASSITGGASEAFF | . | TRBJ1-1 | TRBV19 | TRBD1
TGTGCCAGCAGCTGGGGCCAGAACAGGGCGACTGAGCAGTTCTTC | CASSWGQNRATEQFF | once | TRBJ2-1 | TRBV5-6 | .
TGTGCCAGCATCCTAGCGGGAAACACCGGGGAGCTGTTTTTT | CASILAGNTGELFF | . | TRBJ2-2 | TRBV28 | TRBD2
TGTGCCTGGAGTGTAGGGGGGAGCTCCTACGAGCAGTACTTC | CAWSVGGSSYEQYF | . | TRBJ2-7 | TRBV30 | .
TGTGCCTGGAGTGTAAATACAGGGAGGAATGAAAAACTGTTTTTT | CAWSVNTGRNEKLFF | few | TRBJ1-4 | TRBV30 | .